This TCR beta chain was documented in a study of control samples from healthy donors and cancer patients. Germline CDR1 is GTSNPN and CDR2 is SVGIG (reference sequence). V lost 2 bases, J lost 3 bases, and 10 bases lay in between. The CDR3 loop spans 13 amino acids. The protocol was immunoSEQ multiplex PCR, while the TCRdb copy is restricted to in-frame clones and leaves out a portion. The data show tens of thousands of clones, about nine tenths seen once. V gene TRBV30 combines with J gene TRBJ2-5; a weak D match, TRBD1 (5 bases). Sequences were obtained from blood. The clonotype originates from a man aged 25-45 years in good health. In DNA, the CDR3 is TGTGCCTGGAGTCGACAGAGTAAAGAGACCCAGTACTTC. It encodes CAWSRQSKETQYF.